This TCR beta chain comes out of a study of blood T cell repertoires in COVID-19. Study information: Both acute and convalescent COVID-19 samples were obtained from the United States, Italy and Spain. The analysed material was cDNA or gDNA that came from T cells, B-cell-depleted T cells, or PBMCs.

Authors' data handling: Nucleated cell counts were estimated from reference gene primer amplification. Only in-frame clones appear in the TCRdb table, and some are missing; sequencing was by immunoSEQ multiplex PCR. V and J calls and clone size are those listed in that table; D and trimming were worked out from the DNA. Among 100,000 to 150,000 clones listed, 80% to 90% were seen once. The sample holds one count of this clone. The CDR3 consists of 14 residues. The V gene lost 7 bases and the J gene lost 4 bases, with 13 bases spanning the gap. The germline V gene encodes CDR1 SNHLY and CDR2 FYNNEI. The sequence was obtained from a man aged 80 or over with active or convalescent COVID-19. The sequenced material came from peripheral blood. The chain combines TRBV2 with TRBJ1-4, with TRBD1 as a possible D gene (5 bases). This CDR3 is CASKSDRINEKLFF. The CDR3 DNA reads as TGTGCCAGCAAATCAGACAGAATTAATGAAAAACTGTTTTTT.